This T cell receptor (beta chain) derives from a study of CD8+CD57+ T cells in acquired aplastic anemia. Study details: Sorted CD4+ plus CD8+ cells gave DNA averaging 3.2 ug.

Using genomic DNA as the template, TCR beta VDJ and CDR3 profiling was carried out. TCRdb itself ran the reads through MiXCR, one entry per CDR3 protein. The data show 300,000 or so distinct CDR3 sequences, roughly 50% seen once. CDR3 length equals 12 residues. V shed 6 bases and J 3 bases; nucleotides not matched to a gene: 1. CDR1 and CDR2 (germline): DFQATT, SNEGSKA (reference sequence). The sequence came from a human donor with severe aplastic anemia or a healthy control (not recorded which). The chain links TRBV20-1 to TRBJ2-7; TRBD1 aligns across 11 bases. Input material: sorted CD4+, CD8+, or CD8+CD57+ T cells (not recorded which) from PBMCs. CDR3 sequence (DNA): TGCAGTGCCGGGACAGGGGGCTACGAGCAGTACTTC. It specifies CSAGTGGYEQYF.